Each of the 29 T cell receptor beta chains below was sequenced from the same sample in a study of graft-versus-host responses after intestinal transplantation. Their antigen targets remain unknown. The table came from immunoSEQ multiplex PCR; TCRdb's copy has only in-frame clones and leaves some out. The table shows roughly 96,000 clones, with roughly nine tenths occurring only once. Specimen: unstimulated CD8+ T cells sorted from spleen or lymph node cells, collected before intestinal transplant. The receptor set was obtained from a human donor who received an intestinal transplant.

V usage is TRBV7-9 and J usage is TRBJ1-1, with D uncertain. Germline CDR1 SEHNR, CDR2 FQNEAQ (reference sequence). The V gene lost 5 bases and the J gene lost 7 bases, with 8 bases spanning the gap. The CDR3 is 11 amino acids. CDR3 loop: CASSPVREAFF. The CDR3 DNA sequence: TGTGCCAGCAGCCCAGTACGTGAAGCTTTCTTT.

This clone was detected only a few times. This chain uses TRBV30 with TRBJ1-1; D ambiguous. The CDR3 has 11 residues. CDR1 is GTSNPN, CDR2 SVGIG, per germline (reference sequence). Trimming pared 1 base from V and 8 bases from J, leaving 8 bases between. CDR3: CAWSAGLEAFF. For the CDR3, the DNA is TGTGCCTGGAGTGCCGGTCTAGAAGCTTTCTTT.

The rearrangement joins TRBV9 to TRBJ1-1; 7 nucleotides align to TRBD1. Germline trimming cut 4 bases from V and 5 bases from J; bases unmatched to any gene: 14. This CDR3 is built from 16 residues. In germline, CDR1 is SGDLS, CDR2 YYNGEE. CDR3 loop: CASSSRIDQGGTEAFF. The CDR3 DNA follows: TGTGCCAGCAGCTCCCGCATCGACCAGGGGGGAACTGAAGCTTTCTTT.

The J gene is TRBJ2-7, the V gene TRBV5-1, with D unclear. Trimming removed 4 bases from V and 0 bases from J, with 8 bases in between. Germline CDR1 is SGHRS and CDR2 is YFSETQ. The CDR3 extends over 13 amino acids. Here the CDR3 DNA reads TGCGCCAGCAGCCTGGACGGCTCCTACGAGCAGTACTTC. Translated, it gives CASSLDGSYEQYF.

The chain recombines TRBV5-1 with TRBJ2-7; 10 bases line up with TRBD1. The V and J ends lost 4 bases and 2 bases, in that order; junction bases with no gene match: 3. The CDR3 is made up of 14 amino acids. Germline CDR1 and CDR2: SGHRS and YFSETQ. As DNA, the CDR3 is TGCGCCAGCAGCGGAGGACAGGGGGCCTACGAGCAGTACTTC. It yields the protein CASSGGQGAYEQYF.

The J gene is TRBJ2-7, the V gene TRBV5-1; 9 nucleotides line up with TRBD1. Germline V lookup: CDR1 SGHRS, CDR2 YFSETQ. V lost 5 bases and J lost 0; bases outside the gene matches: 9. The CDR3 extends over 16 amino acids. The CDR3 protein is CASRGSGTGTSYEQYF. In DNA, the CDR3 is TGCGCCAGCAGGGGATCCGGGACAGGGACCTCCTACGAGCAGTACTTC.

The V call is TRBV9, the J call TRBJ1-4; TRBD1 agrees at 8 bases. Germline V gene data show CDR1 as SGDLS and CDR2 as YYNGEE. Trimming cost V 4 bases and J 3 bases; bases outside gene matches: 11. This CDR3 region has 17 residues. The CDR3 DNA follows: TGTGCCAGCAGCCCCGGACAGGGAGGAAAATCTAATGAAAAACTGTTTTTT. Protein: CASSPGQGGKSNEKLFF.

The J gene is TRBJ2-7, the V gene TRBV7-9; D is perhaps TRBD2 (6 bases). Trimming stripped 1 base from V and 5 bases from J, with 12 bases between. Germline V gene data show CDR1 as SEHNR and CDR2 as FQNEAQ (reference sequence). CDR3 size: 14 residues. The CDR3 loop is CASSLGGVSHEQYF. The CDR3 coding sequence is TGTGCCAGCAGCTTAGGGGGGGTAAGCCACGAGCAGTACTTC.

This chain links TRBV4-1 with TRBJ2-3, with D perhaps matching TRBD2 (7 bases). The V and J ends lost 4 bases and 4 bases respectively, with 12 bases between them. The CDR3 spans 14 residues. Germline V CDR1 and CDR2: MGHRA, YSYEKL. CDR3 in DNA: TGCGCCAGCAGCCCAGGGGAGGGCCCAGATACGCAGTATTTT. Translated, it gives CASSPGEGPDTQYF.

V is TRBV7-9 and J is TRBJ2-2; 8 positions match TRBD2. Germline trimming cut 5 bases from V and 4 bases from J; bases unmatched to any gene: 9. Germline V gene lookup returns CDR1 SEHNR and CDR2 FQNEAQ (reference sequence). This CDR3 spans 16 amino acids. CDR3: CASSELAGRVTGELFF. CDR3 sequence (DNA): TGTGCCAGCAGCGAATTGGCCGGGAGGGTCACCGGGGAGCTGTTTTTT.

CDR3 region: CASSQDWATEAFF. CDR3 coding DNA: TGTGCCAGCAGCCAAGATTGGGCCACTGAAGCTTTCTTT. This chain uses TRBV4-2 with TRBJ1-1; D not resolved. This CDR3 is 13 amino acids long. CDR1 and CDR2 from the germline V gene are LGHNA and YNFKEQ. V lost 0 bases to trimming and J lost 4 bases, with 6 bases between them.

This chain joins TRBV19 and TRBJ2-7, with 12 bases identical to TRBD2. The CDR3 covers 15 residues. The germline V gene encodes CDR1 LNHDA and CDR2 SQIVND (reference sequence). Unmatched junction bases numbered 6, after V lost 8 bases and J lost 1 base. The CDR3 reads CASSGTSGPSYEQYF. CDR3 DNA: TGTGCCAGTTCCGGGACTAGCGGGCCATCCTACGAGCAGTACTTC.

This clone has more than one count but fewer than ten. In nucleotides, the CDR3 is TGCGCCAGCAGCTTGGGGGTGGGCGGGATCGGGAGTGAGCAGTTCTTC. It encodes CASSLGVGGIGSEQFF. The rearrangement joins TRBV5-1 to TRBJ2-1; D possibly corresponds to TRBD2 (6 bases). Germline values: CDR1 SGHRS, CDR2 YFSETQ. V was clipped by 0 bases and J by 9 bases, with 19 bases between them. The CDR3 loop spans 16 amino acids.

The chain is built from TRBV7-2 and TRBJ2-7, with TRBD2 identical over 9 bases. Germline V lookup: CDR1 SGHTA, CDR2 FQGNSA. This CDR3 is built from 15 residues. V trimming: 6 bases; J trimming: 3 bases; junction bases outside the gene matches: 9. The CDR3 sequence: CASSIMSSGIYEQYF. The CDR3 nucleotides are TGTGCCAGCAGTATCATGTCTAGCGGGATCTACGAGCAGTACTTC.

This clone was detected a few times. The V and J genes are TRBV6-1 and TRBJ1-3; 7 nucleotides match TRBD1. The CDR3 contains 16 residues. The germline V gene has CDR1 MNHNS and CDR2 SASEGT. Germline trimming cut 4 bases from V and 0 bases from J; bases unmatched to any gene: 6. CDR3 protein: CASSGPRDSSGNTIYF. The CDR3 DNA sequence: TGTGCCAGCAGTGGGCCTCGGGACAGCTCTGGAAACACCATATATTTT.

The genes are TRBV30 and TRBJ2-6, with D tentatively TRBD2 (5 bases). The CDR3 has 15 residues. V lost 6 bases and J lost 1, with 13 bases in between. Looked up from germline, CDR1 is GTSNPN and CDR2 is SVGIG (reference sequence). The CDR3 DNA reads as TGTGCCTGTCTACCCCGGGGTTCTGGGGCCAACGTCCTGACTTTC. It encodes CACLPRGSGANVLTF.

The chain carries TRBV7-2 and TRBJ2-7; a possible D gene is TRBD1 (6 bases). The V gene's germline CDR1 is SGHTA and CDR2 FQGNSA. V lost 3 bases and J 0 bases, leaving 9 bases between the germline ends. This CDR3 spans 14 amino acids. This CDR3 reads CASSLGTYSYEQYF. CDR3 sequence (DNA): TGTGCCAGCAGCTTGGGGACATACTCCTACGAGCAGTACTTC.

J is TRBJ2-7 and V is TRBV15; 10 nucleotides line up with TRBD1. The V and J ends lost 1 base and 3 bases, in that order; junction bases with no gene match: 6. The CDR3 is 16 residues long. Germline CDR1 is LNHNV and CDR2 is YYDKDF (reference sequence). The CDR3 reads CATSRVGQGLHYEQYF. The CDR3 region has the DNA TGTGCCACCAGCAGAGTGGGACAGGGGTTACACTACGAGCAGTACTTC. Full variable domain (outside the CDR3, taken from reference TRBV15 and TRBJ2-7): DAMVIQNPRYQVTQFGKPVTLSCSQTLNHNVMYWYQQKSSQAPKLLFHYYDKDFNNEADTPDNFQSRRPNTSFCFLDIRSPGLGDTAMYLCATSRVGQGLHYEQYFGPGTRLTVT.

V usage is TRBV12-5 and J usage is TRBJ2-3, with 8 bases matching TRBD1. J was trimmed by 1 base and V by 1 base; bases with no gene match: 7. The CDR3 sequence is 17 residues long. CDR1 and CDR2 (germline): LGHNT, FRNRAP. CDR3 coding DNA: TGTGCTAGTGGTTTGGGGGGAGCGGACAGGGGCACAGATACGCAGTATTTT. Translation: CASGLGGADRGTDTQYF.

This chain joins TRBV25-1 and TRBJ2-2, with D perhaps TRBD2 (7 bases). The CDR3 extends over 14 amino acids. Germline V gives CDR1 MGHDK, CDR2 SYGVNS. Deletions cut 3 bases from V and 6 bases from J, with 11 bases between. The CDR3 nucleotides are TGTGCCAGCAGTGATGACGGGGGGCCCGGGGAGCTGTTTTTT. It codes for CASSDDGGPGELFF.

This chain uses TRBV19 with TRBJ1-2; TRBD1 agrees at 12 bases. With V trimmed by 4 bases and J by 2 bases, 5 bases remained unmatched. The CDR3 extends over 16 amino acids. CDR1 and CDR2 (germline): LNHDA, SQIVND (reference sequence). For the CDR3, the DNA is TGTGCCAGTAGTACCCCCGGGACAGGGGGCAACTATGGCTACACCTTC. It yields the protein CASSTPGTGGNYGYTF.

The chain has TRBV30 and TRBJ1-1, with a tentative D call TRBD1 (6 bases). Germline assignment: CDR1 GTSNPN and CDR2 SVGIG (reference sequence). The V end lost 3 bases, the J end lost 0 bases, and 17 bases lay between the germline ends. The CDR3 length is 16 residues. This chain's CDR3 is CAWSHSLGHLNTEAFF. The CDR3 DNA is TGTGCCTGGAGCCACTCGTTGGGACACTTGAACACTGAAGCTTTCTTT.

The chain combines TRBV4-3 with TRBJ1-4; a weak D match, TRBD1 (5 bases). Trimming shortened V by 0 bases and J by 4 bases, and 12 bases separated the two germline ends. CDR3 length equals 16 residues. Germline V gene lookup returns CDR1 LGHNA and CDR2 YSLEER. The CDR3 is CASSQDTAGFNEKLFF. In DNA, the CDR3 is TGCGCCAGCAGCCAAGATACGGCAGGGTTTAATGAAAAACTGTTTTTT.

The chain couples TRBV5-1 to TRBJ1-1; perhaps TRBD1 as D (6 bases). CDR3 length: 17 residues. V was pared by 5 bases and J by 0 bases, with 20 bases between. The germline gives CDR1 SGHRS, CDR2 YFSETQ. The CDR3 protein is CASSQEVGAGVNTEAFF. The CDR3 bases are TGCGCCAGCAGTCAAGAGGTCGGGGCAGGGGTGAACACTGAAGCTTTCTTT.

The CDR3 loop is CASSSGGGFGYTF. The CDR3, as DNA: TGTGCCAGCAGCTCAGGAGGGGGCTTTGGCTACACCTTC. The rearrangement uses TRBV7-9 and TRBJ1-2, with 7 nucleotides matching TRBD1. Germline lookup yields CDR1 SEHNR and CDR2 FQNEAQ (reference sequence). The CDR3 is made up of 13 amino acids. V gave up 4 bases and J gave up 7 bases; unmatched junction bases: 6.

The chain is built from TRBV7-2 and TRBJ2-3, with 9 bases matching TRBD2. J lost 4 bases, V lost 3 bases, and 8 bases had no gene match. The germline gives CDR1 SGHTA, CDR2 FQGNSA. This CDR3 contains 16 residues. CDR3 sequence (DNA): TGTGCCAGCAGCTTTATAGCGGGAGTGGGCGCAGATACGCAGTATTTT. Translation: CASSFIAGVGADTQYF.

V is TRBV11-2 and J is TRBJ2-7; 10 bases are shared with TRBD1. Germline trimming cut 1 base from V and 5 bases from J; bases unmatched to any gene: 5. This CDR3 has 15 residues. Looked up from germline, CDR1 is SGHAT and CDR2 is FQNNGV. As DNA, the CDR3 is TGTGCCAGCAGCTTAGGGGCGACAGGGGGCGACGAGCAGTACTTC. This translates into CASSLGATGGDEQYF.

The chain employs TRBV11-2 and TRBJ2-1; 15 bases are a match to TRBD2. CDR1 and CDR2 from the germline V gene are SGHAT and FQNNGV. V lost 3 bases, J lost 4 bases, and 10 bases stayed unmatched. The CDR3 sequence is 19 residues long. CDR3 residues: CASSFGGLAGGPWYNEQFF. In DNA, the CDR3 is TGTGCCAGCAGCTTTGGGGGACTAGCGGGAGGCCCCTGGTACAATGAGCAGTTCTTC. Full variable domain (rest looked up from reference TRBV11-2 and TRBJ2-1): EAGVAQSPRYKIIEKRQSVAFWCNPISGHATLYWYQQILGQGPKLLIQFQNNGVVDDSQLPKDRFSAERLKGVDSTLKIQPAKLEDSAVYLCASSFGGLAGGPWYNEQFFGPGTRLTVL.

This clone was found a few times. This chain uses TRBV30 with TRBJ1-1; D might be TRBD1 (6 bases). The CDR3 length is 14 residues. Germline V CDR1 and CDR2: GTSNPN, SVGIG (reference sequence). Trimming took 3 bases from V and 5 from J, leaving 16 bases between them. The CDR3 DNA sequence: TGTGCCTGGAGGAACAGGGTGATGTGGACTGAAGCTTTCTTT. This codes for CAWRNRVMWTEAFF. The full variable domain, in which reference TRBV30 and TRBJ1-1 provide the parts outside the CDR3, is SQTIHQWPATLVQPVGSPLSLECTVEGTSNPNLYWYRQAAGRGLQLLFYSVGIGQISSEVPQNLSASRPQDRQFILSSKKLLLSDSGFYLCAWRNRVMWTEAFFGQGTRLTVV.